The rows below give T cell receptor beta chains drawn from one sample of a study of cytomegalovirus exposure and HLA in healthy donors. The repertoire was sequenced with immunoSEQ multiplex PCR; TCRdb's copy has only in-frame clones and lacks some. The sample carries around 150,000 clones, roughly a tenth recorded once. The sample was PBMCs. The receptors shown here come from a male donor in good health and CMV-seronegative. Both conserved end residues are part of each CDR3. The D gene is left open where the match is weak. Size is omitted from some rows. Given values are once, few, many or a class for expanded clones.

D: TRBD2
size: -
J: TRBJ2-1
V: TRBV11-2
CDR3: CASSHRLAGVGEQFF
DNA: TGTGCCAGCAGCCACAGACTAGCGGGAGTGGGTGAGCAGTTCTTC

D: -
size: few
J: TRBJ1-1
V: TRBV7-8
CDR3: CASSVQIVGNTEAFF
DNA: TGTGCCAGCAGCGTTCAGATCGTTGGTAACACTGAAGCTTTCTTT

D: TRBD1
size: few
J: TRBJ1-3
V: TRBV27
CDR3: CASRRTGFSGNTIYF
DNA: TGTGCCAGCAGACGGACAGGTTTCTCTGGAAACACCATATATTTT

D: TRBD1
size: -
J: TRBJ1-2
V: TRBV11-1
CDR3: CASSHPGTGGANYGYTF
DNA: TGTGCCAGCAGCCACCCCGGGACAGGGGGCGCTAACTATGGCTACACCTTC

D: TRBD1
size: few
J: TRBJ1-4
V: TRBV7-9
CDR3: CASSFHGTGGEKLFF
DNA: TGTGCCAGCAGCTTCCACGGGACAGGAGGCGAAAAACTGTTTTTT

D: -
size: few
J: TRBJ2-2
V: TRBV2
CDR3: CASSVSGVQGGELFF
DNA: TGTGCCAGCAGTGTATCTGGGGTACAGGGTGGGGAGCTGTTTTTT

D: TRBD1
size: few
J: TRBJ2-7
V: TRBV4-3
CDR3: CASSHGQGAYEQYF
DNA: TGCGCCAGCAGCCACGGACAGGGGGCCTACGAGCAGTACTTC

D: TRBD2
size: few
J: TRBJ2-2
V: TRBV4-2
CDR3: CASSQGEGTNTGELFF
DNA: TGTGCCAGCAGCCAAGGGGAGGGCACAAACACCGGGGAGCTGTTTTTT

D: -
size: -
J: TRBJ1-4
V: TRBV13
CDR3: CASSLGGGATNEKLFF
DNA: TGTGCCAGCAGCTTAGGGGGGGGTGCAACTAATGAAAAACTGTTTTTT

D: -
size: few
J: TRBJ1-1
V: TRBV10-1
CDR3: CASSDKPRSGWFPEAFF
DNA: TGCGCCAGCAGTGATAAACCGCGGTCAGGGTGGTTTCCTGAAGCTTTCTTT

D: -
size: few
J: TRBJ2-7
V: TRBV28
CDR3: CASSFVGLSSYEQYF
DNA: TGTGCCAGCAGTTTTGTGGGCCTAAGCTCCTACGAGCAGTACTTC

D: TRBD1
size: -
J: TRBJ2-1
V: TRBV29-1
CDR3: CSVNPGQGEREQFF
DNA: TGCAGCGTCAATCCAGGACAGGGGGAAAGGGAGCAGTTCTTC

D: TRBD1
size: -
J: TRBJ2-3
V: TRBV19
CDR3: CATTSGTVADTQYF
DNA: TGTGCCACTACCTCAGGGACAGTAGCAGATACGCAGTATTTT

D: TRBD1
size: few
J: TRBJ2-7
V: TRBV10-2
CDR3: CASSGGQAYEQYF
DNA: TGCGCCAGCAGTGGGGGACAGGCCTACGAGCAGTACTTC

D: -
size: -
J: TRBJ2-1
V: TRBV7-9
CDR3: CASSSLAGSYNEQFF
DNA: TGTGCCAGCAGCTCACTAGCTGGATCCTACAATGAGCAGTTCTTC

D: -
size: -
J: TRBJ1-2
V: TRBV2
CDR3: CASSAGGRNYGYTF
DNA: TGTGCCAGCAGTGCTGGGGGGAGGAACTATGGCTACACCTTC

D: -
size: -
J: TRBJ1-5
V: TRBV28
CDR3: CASSFAAEVNQPQHF
DNA: TGTGCCAGCAGTTTCGCGGCAGAGGTCAATCAGCCCCAGCATTTT

D: TRBD2
size: few
J: TRBJ2-7
V: TRBV25-1
CDR3: CASSEAASGSYEQYF
DNA: TGTGCCAGCAGTGAAGCTGCTAGCGGCTCCTACGAGCAGTACTTC

D: TRBD2
size: few
J: TRBJ2-7
V: TRBV7-2
CDR3: CASSLTSGKVSYEQYF
DNA: TGTGCCAGCAGCTTGACTAGCGGGAAGGTCTCCTACGAGCAGTACTTC

D: TRBD1
size: -
J: TRBJ1-2
V: TRBV29-1
CDR3: CSVDSGQLEVGYTF
DNA: TGCAGCGTTGATTCGGGACAGCTGGAGGTGGGCTACACCTTC

D: TRBD1
size: -
J: TRBJ2-2
V: TRBV30
CDR3: CAWSVPLDRVMCHTGELFF
DNA: TGTGCCTGGAGTGTACCCCTGGACAGGGTAATGTGTCATACCGGGGAGCTGTTTTTT

D: TRBD2
size: few
J: TRBJ2-7
V: TRBV13
CDR3: CASRASGFYEQYF
DNA: TGTGCCAGCAGGGCTAGCGGATTCTACGAGCAGTACTTC

D: TRBD2
size: few
J: TRBJ2-1
V: TRBV4-1
CDR3: CASSPSSGRAESYNEQFF
DNA: TGCGCCAGCAGTCCGTCTAGCGGGAGGGCTGAGTCCTACAATGAGCAGTTCTTC

D: -
size: -
J: TRBJ2-1
V: TRBV29-1
CDR3: CSVEDLPNNRESSYNEQFF
DNA: TGCAGCGTTGAAGATCTGCCTAACAACAGGGAGAGCTCCTACAATGAGCAGTTCTTC

D: -
size: -
J: TRBJ2-4
V: TRBV15
CDR3: CATQGIAKNIQYF
DNA: TGTGCCACCCAGGGGATAGCCAAAAACATTCAGTACTTC

D: TRBD1
size: few
J: TRBJ2-7
V: TRBV7-2
CDR3: CASSPGTGTGSYEQYF
DNA: TGTGCCAGCAGTCCTGGGACAGGGACAGGCTCCTACGAGCAGTACTTC

D: TRBD1
size: -
J: TRBJ1-4
V: TRBV18
CDR3: CASSLETAQGGEKLFF
DNA: TGTGCCAGCTCACTCGAAACGGCTCAGGGGGGTGAAAAACTGTTTTTT

D: -
size: once
J: TRBJ1-1
V: TRBV5-1
CDR3: CASSPLLSNTEAFF
DNA: TGCGCCAGCAGCCCTCTATTATCGAACACTGAAGCTTTCTTT

D: -
size: -
J: TRBJ2-7
V: TRBV6-1
CDR3: CASSVGGAGSYEQYF
DNA: TGTGCCAGCAGTGTGGGGGGGGCAGGGTCCTACGAGCAGTACTTC

D: -
size: few
J: TRBJ1-1
V: TRBV11-2
CDR3: CASRPIPRQKRGYTEAFF
DNA: TGTGCCAGCAGACCCATACCGCGGCAGAAAAGAGGGTACACTGAAGCTTTCTTT

D: TRBD1
size: -
J: TRBJ2-6
V: TRBV12-5
CDR3: CASGLSRTGNSSGANVLTF
DNA: TGTGCTAGTGGTTTGAGTCGGACAGGGAACTCCTCTGGGGCCAACGTCCTGACTTTC

D: -
size: -
J: TRBJ1-1
V: TRBV21-1
CDR3: CASSRRGTGTGTNHTEAFF
DNA: TGTGCCAGCAGCAGAAGGGGAACAGGGACGGGGACGAATCACACTGAAGCTTTCTTT

D: -
size: -
J: TRBJ2-7
V: TRBV10-3
CDR3: CAISYTGSSYEQYF
DNA: TGTGCCATCAGTTACACAGGGTCCTCCTACGAGCAGTACTTC

D: -
size: -
J: TRBJ2-4
V: TRBV7-9
CDR3: CASSPPDRVSLDIQYF
DNA: -

D: -
size: -
J: TRBJ1-6
V: TRBV5-3
CDR3: CARSFPGPSSYNSPLHF
DNA: TGTGCCAGAAGCTTCCCAGGCCCCAGCTCCTATAATTCACCCCTCCACTTT

D: -
size: few
J: TRBJ1-1
V: TRBV4-2
CDR3: CASSLHRGKGTEAFF
DNA: TGTGCCAGCAGCCTCCACCGGGGAAAAGGCACTGAAGCTTTCTTT

D: TRBD2
size: few
J: TRBJ2-1
V: TRBV4-3
CDR3: CASSQGGRVLGEQFF
DNA: TGCGCCAGCAGCCAAGGCGGGAGGGTCCTGGGTGAGCAGTTCTTC

D: TRBD1
size: -
J: TRBJ1-5
V: TRBV19
CDR3: CASTDREGNQPQHF
DNA: TGTGCCAGTACGGACAGGGAGGGCAATCAGCCCCAGCATTTT

D: -
size: few
J: TRBJ1-6
V: TRBV9
CDR3: CASSVQGGSNSPLHF
DNA: TGTGCCAGCAGCGTACAGGGAGGAAGTAATTCACCCCTCCACTTT

D: -
size: few
J: TRBJ1-5
V: TRBV5-1
CDR3: CASSLAGQGDRPQHF
DNA: TGCGCCAGCAGCTTGGCCGGGCAGGGCGATCGGCCCCAGCATTTT

D: -
size: -
J: TRBJ2-1
V: TRBV4-1
CDR3: CASSQAAYGSEDEQFF
DNA: TGCGCCAGCAGCCAAGCCGCCTATGGCAGCGAAGATGAGCAGTTCTTC

D: TRBD1
size: -
J: TRBJ1-4
V: TRBV29-1
CDR3: CSVTGTATATNEKLFF
DNA: TGCAGCGTTACCGGGACAGCTACTGCAACTAATGAAAAACTGTTTTTT

D: -
size: -
J: TRBJ1-2
V: TRBV30
CDR3: CAWNTGYYGYTF
DNA: TGTGCCTGGAATACCGGTTACTATGGCTACACCTTC

D: -
size: few
J: TRBJ1-1
V: TRBV11-2
CDR3: CASSSDGTEAFF
DNA: TGTGCCAGCAGCTCAGACGGGACTGAAGCTTTCTTT

D: -
size: few
J: TRBJ2-7
V: TRBV9
CDR3: CASSEQGAGEQYF
DNA: TGTGCCAGCAGCGAACAGGGCGCAGGTGAGCAGTACTTC

D: TRBD2
size: -
J: TRBJ2-2
V: TRBV5-1
CDR3: CASSLRTSDTGELFF
DNA: TGCGCCAGCAGCTTGAGGACTAGCGACACCGGGGAGCTGTTTTTT

D: TRBD2
size: -
J: TRBJ2-3
V: TRBV4-3
CDR3: CASSRGSGRVGTDTQYF
DNA: TGCGCCAGCAGCCGAGGGAGCGGGAGGGTAGGCACAGATACGCAGTATTTT

D: TRBD1
size: few
J: TRBJ1-4
V: TRBV5-6
CDR3: CASSSGQGAWEKLFF
DNA: TGTGCCAGCAGTTCTGGACAGGGGGCTTGGGAAAAACTGTTTTTT

D: TRBD2
size: few
J: TRBJ2-1
V: TRBV28
CDR3: CASSFSLAGGGEQFF
DNA: TGTGCCAGCAGTTTTAGCCTAGCGGGGGGCGGTGAGCAGTTCTTC

D: -
size: -
J: TRBJ2-7
V: TRBV7-2
CDR3: CASSLSAGNSYEQYF
DNA: TGTGCCAGCAGCTTATCTGCGGGGAACTCCTACGAGCAGTACTTC

D: -
size: few
J: TRBJ2-1
V: TRBV7-2
CDR3: CASTLMGRTTPSYNEQFF
DNA: TGTGCCAGCACCCTCATGGGGCGGACCACCCCCTCCTACAATGAGCAGTTCTTC

D: -
size: -
J: TRBJ1-3
V: TRBV4-3
CDR3: CASSQVVSSGNTIYF
DNA: TGCGCCAGCAGCCAAGTTGTCAGCTCTGGAAACACCATATATTTT

D: -
size: -
J: TRBJ2-2
V: TRBV18
CDR3: CASSPIRYTGELFF
DNA: TGTGCCAGCTCACCGATCAGATACACCGGGGAGCTGTTTTTT

D: -
size: few
J: TRBJ1-2
V: TRBV28
CDR3: CASRGTAYGYTF
DNA: TGTGCCAGCCGCGGGACTGCCTATGGCTACACCTTC